Listed here are 26 T cell receptor beta chains from one sample, sequenced in a study of human T cells and chemical hapten exposure. TCRdb recomputed calls from the RACE reads with MiXCR, one row per CDR3 protein. The sample records a few hundred thousand distinct CDR3 sequences, about 6% being singletons. Time point of the sample: patch test 2, 6 weeks after DPC sensitization. The sample's treatment: therapeutic diphenylcyclopropenone sensitization with weekly scalp DPC. The specimen comprised whole blood, sampled in connection with sensitization to the hapten diphenylcyclopropenone (DPC). All receptors derive from a woman under 30 with alopecia areata. Some clones in this sample may be carry-over from other donors' samples.

This clonotype turned up a few times. The chain carries TRBV19 and TRBJ2-1; TRBD2 agrees at 11 bases. The CDR3 consists of 15 residues. CDR1 is LNHDA, CDR2 SQIVND, per germline (reference sequence). V was clipped by 5 bases and J by 6 bases; unmatched bases: 6. CDR3 sequence (DNA): TGTGCCAGTAGTTCCCGACTAGCGGGGATCAATGAGCAGTTCTTC. Protein: CASSSRLAGINEQFF.

This clonotype was observed a few times. The J gene is TRBJ2-1, the V gene TRBV9, with no clear D. Per germline, CDR1 SGDLS and CDR2 YYNGEE. The CDR3 has 12 residues. V lost 4 bases, J lost 8 bases, and 10 bases lay in between. The CDR3 region is CASSSPTDEQFF. The CDR3 region has the DNA TGTGCCAGCAGCTCTCCGACGGATGAGCAGTTCTTC.

This clonotype showed up many times. As DNA, the CDR3 is TGTGCCACCAGTGAATCGACAGGTCAGCCCCAGCATTTT. Translating gives CATSESTGQPQHF. The gene calls are TRBV24-1 and TRBJ1-5; maybe TRBD1 (6 bases). The germline V gene encodes CDR1 KGHDR and CDR2 SFDVKD. V lost 4 bases to trimming and J lost 6 bases, with 9 bases between them. The CDR3 spans 13 residues.

The chain joins TRBV11-2 to TRBJ2-5; D possibly corresponds to TRBD2 (5 bases). This CDR3 is built from 12 residues. Germline V CDR1 and CDR2: SGHAT, FQNNGV. Deletions cut 3 bases from V and 10 bases from J, with 12 bases between. The CDR3 here is CASSLVRADQYF. DNA of the CDR3: TGTGCCAGCAGCTTGGTCCGAGCGGACCAGTACTTC. Full variable domain (remainder filled in from reference TRBV11-2 and TRBJ2-5): EAGVAQSPRYKIIEKRQSVAFWCNPISGHATLYWYQQILGQGPKLLIQFQNNGVVDDSQLPKDRFSAERLKGVDSTLKIQPAKLEDSAVYLCASSLVRADQYFGPGTRLLVL.

This clonotype was recorded at least ten times. The chain combines TRBV6-5 with TRBJ2-1; D call uncertain. Between the trimmed V and J ends, which lost 0 bases and 2 bases, there was a span of 5 bases. The CDR3 has 14 amino acids. The V gene's germline CDR1 is MNHEY and CDR2 SVGAGI. The CDR3 DNA reads TGTGCCAGCAGTTACTCCAACGCCTACAATGAGCAGTTCTTC. As protein: CASSYSNAYNEQFF.

Only a few counts were recorded for this clonotype. The chain joins TRBV6-2 or TRBV6-3 to TRBJ2-7, with D possibly matching TRBD2 (6 bases). There are 13 residues in the CDR3. Trimming pared 8 bases from V and 7 bases from J, leaving 18 bases between. Germline-derived CDR1 and CDR2 are MNHEY and SVGEGT. CDR3 DNA sequence: TGTGCCAGCTCCCCAGGGACTTTAGGGGAGCAGTACTTC. It yields the protein CASSPGTLGEQYF.

This clonotype has at least ten counts. The rearrangement joins TRBV4-1 to TRBJ1-5; D uncertain. With 0 bases removed from V and 7 bases from J, the gap between germline ends came to 7 bases. Germline loops: CDR1 MGHRA, CDR2 YSYEKL. The CDR3 runs to 13 residues. In nucleotides, the CDR3 is TGCGCCAGCAGCCAAGATCTGGTACAGCCCCAGCATTTT. Protein product: CASSQDLVQPQHF.

This clonotype has more than one count but fewer than ten. The rearrangement links TRBV6-2 or TRBV6-3 to TRBJ1-5, with D tentatively TRBD1 (5 bases). Trimming pared 5 bases from V and 3 bases from J, leaving 11 bases between. There are 14 residues in the CDR3. CDR1 and CDR2 (germline): MNHEY, SVGEGT. As DNA, the CDR3 is TGTGCCAGCAGTGAGGACGGGGCCAATCAGCCCCAGCATTTT. It encodes CASSEDGANQPQHF.

The rearrangement uses TRBV4-3 and TRBJ2-7, with 9 bases fitting TRBD1. Trimming at V came to 4 bases and at J to 2 bases, leaving 6 bases not matched to a gene. The V gene's germline CDR1 is LGHNA and CDR2 YSLEER. There are 15 residues in the CDR3. The CDR3 DNA follows: TGCGCCAGCAGCCTTTACCGGGACAGGGCCTACGAGCAGTACTTC. Its protein is CASSLYRDRAYEQYF.

This clonotype was seen ten or more times. The chain uses TRBV7-3 and TRBJ1-4, with TRBD1 matching 10 bases. The CDR3 loop spans 16 amino acids. Germline CDR1 and CDR2: SGHTA and FQGTGA. V was pared by 5 bases and J by 7 bases, with 10 bases of the junction left unmatched. The CDR3 sequence is CASSPGRTGGTEKLFF. DNA of the CDR3: TGTGCCAGCAGCCCCGGCCGGACAGGGGGAACTGAAAAACTGTTTTTT.

This clonotype was seen a handful of times. This chain uses TRBV6-5 with TRBJ2-1; 8 bases fit TRBD1. The length of the CDR3 is 17 residues. Germline V gene sequence: CDR1 MNHEY, CDR2 SVGAGI. V gave up 1 base and J gave up 1 base; unmatched junction bases: 6. CDR3 sequence (DNA): TGTGCCAGCAGTTACTACGAGACAGGGGATTCCTACAATGAGCAGTTCTTC. This translates into CASSYYETGDSYNEQFF.

This clonotype was observed many times. The chain has TRBV20-1 and TRBJ1-3; D is unclear. Germline lookup yields CDR1 DFQATT and CDR2 SNEGSKA (reference sequence). The CDR3 contains 14 residues. The V and J ends lost 1 base and 0 bases respectively, with 7 bases between them. CDR3 loop: CSARVAGSGNTIYF. The CDR3 DNA sequence: TGCAGTGCTAGAGTTGCGGGCTCTGGAAACACCATATATTTT.

This clonotype has a count of ten or more. The chain uses TRBV6-5 and TRBJ2-2, with 8 positions matching TRBD1. The CDR3 sequence is 14 residues long. Germline CDR1 is MNHEY and CDR2 is SVGAGI. V dropped 6 bases and J dropped 5; count of bases not matched to a gene: 5. The CDR3 loop is CASRVTGVTGELFF. The DNA of the CDR3 is TGTGCCAGCAGGGTGACAGGGGTGACCGGGGAGCTGTTTTTT.

In this sample, this clonotype turned up a few times. The chain is built from TRBV14 and TRBJ1-2; D perhaps matches TRBD1 (6 bases). The CDR3 spans 13 residues. V dropped 4 bases and J dropped 8 bases, with 14 bases sitting between them. Germline-derived CDR1 and CDR2 are SGHDN and FVKESK. The CDR3 sequence: CASSPTLGAGYTF. The CDR3 nucleotides read TGTGCCAGCAGCCCCACCCTGGGGGCGGGCTACACCTTC.

This clonotype has only a few counts. The chain joins TRBV6-2 or TRBV6-3 to TRBJ2-3; D is unresolved. CDR3 length equals 17 residues. Germline values: CDR1 MNHEY, CDR2 SVGEGT. The V and J ends lost 4 bases and 2 bases respectively, with 19 bases between them. The CDR3 DNA reads TGTGCCAGCAGTTCTCGCATTCCTACTTACGACACAGATACGCAGTATTTT. It translates to CASSSRIPTYDTDTQYF.

This clonotype was seen many times. The chain has TRBV4-3 and TRBJ1-1; D call uncertain. The CDR3 covers 15 residues. Germline lookup yields CDR1 LGHNA and CDR2 YSLEER. V was clipped by 0 bases and J by 0 bases, with 8 bases between them. Written as DNA, the CDR3 is TGCGCCAGCAGCCAAGATGGACTCATGAACACTGAAGCTTTCTTT. It yields the protein CASSQDGLMNTEAFF.

This clonotype has ten or more counts. V and J are TRBV29-1 and TRBJ1-2, with TRBD1 as a possible D gene (5 bases). Germline V gene data show CDR1 as SQVTM and CDR2 as ANQGSEA. The CDR3 runs 9 residues. V lost 8 bases and J lost 9, with 10 bases in between. CDR3 residues: CSLGGSYTF. The CDR3 DNA reads as TGCAGCTTGGGGGGGAGCTACACCTTC.

This clonotype has a handful of counts. The chain links TRBV12-3 or TRBV12-4 to TRBJ1-3; D perhaps matches TRBD1 (5 bases). Trimming took off 6 bases at V and 3 bases at J, with 15 bases between the two ends. This CDR3 comprises 15 residues. This CDR3 reads CASRYQGEGGNTIYF. CDR3 DNA sequence: TGTGCCAGCAGATATCAGGGAGAAGGTGGAAACACCATATATTTT.

Note on this clonotype: It may be a read error: a sequence one base away is much more abundant. The rearrangement uses TRBV25-1 and TRBJ2-1; 8 bases are shared with TRBD1. Germline values: CDR1 MGHDK, CDR2 SYGVNS. The CDR3 sequence is 15 residues long. J gave up 9 bases and V 3 bases, and 10 bases lay outside the gene matches. In nucleotides, the CDR3 is TGTGCCAGCAGTGATAGAACAGGGGGGCCTATTGAGCAGTTCTTC. It specifies CASSDRTGGPIEQFF.

The chain combines TRBV12-3 or TRBV12-4 with TRBJ2-3; 9 bases are a match to TRBD1. The trim removed 6 bases at V and 0 bases at J, leaving 4 bases unmatched. The CDR3 has 15 residues. The CDR3 protein is CASSIDRGSTDTQYF. DNA of the CDR3: TGTGCCAGCAGCATCGACAGGGGGAGCACAGATACGCAGTATTTT.

This clonotype showed up just a few times. V usage is TRBV2 and J usage is TRBJ1-5, with TRBD1 matching over 7 bases. Germline V gene data show CDR1 as SNHLY and CDR2 as FYNNEI. V gave up 7 bases and J gave up 6 bases; unmatched junction bases: 15. CDR3 length: 16 residues. The CDR3 DNA is TGTGCCAGCATGGTAGATCCAGGGGGGTTTGGTCAGCCCCAGCATTTT. It translates to CASMVDPGGFGQPQHF.

This clonotype was counted only a few times. The rearrangement joins TRBV11-2 to TRBJ2-3, with D perhaps TRBD2 (6 bases). V was shortened by 3 bases and J by 0 bases, with 19 bases between the two germline ends. Looked up from germline, CDR1 is SGHAT and CDR2 is FQNNGV. CDR3 length: 18 amino acids. Here the CDR3 DNA reads TGTGCCAGCAGCTTTCGCCTCGACGGGGGAGCTAGCACAGATACGCAGTATTTT. Its protein is CASSFRLDGGASTDTQYF.

This clonotype was observed at least ten times. The J gene is TRBJ1-6, the V gene TRBV20-1; the match to TRBD1 covers 8 bases. The J segment lost 7 bases and the V segment lost 5 bases, leaving 4 bases of the junction unmatched. CDR1 and CDR2 (germline): DFQATT, SNEGSKA (reference sequence). There are 13 residues in the CDR3. CDR3 coding DNA: TGCAGTGCTGCAACAGGGGGGAATTCACCCCTCCACTTT. It encodes CSAATGGNSPLHF.

There are many counts of this clonotype. This rearrangement joins TRBV6-5 to TRBJ1-5, with TRBD1 matching over 10 bases. CDR3 size: 15 residues. Germline CDR1 reads MNHEY; CDR2 reads SVGAGI. Trimming removed 6 bases from V and 1 base from J; junction bases left unmatched: 3. This chain's CDR3 is CASRPGQGSNQPQHF. The DNA of the CDR3 is TGTGCCAGCAGACCGGGACAGGGGAGCAATCAGCCCCAGCATTTT.

This clonotype was picked up many times. This chain links TRBV10-3 with TRBJ2-3; the D is unclear. Germline V gene sequence: CDR1 ENHRY, CDR2 SYGVKD. This CDR3 region has 13 residues. V was cut by 2 bases and J by 1 base, with 4 bases left in between. The CDR3 DNA reads as TGTGCCATCAGTGAGCTGGGCACAGATACGCAGTATTTT. Amino acid sequence: CAISELGTDTQYF.

This clonotype has just a few counts. CDR3 sequence reads: CASSLILAGGLTDTQYF. The CDR3 nucleotides read TGTGCCAGCAGCTTAATACTAGCGGGGGGATTGACAGATACGCAGTATTTT. V gene TRBV7-2 combines with J gene TRBJ2-3, with 12 bases lining up with TRBD2. The germline CDR1 and CDR2 sequences are SGHTA and FQGNSA. CDR3 length equals 17 residues. With 2 bases clipped from V and 3 bases from J, the junction kept 6 bases outside the gene matches.